Below are 8 T cell receptor beta chains sequenced from a single sample in a study of blood T cell repertoires in COVID-19 (dated by TCRdb to the early 2020s). Receptor libraries were prepared by the immunoSEQ multiplex PCR assay. TCRdb stores this immuneACCESS table with in-frame sequences only. Part of the clones is absent; in the studies checked, under half of the shortfall reflects unresolved V genes, and no reason is known for the rest. This sample has 20,000 to 25,000 clones in its table, and roughly 85% of those were observed once. Of the sample, 8.8% is held by the ten largest clones. The sample comprised peripheral blood. These receptors were taken from a human donor with active COVID-19. The donor label of this sample is uncertain.

The gene calls are TRBV18 and TRBJ2-7; TRBD1 matches 10 bases. Trimming took 5 bases from V and 0 from J; bases not matched to a gene: 4. This CDR3 spans 15 amino acids. Germline CDR1 and CDR2: KGHSH and LQKENI. Here the CDR3 reads CASSAGTGASYEQYF. The CDR3 DNA reads as TGTGCCAGCTCAGCCGGGACAGGGGCCTCCTACGAGCAGTACTTC.

V and J are TRBV6-5 and TRBJ2-5; perhaps TRBD2 as D (6 bases). This CDR3 is built from 13 residues. Germline CDR1 reads MNHEY; CDR2 reads SVGAGI. The V end was cut by 4 bases, the J end by 5 bases, with 11 bases between. The CDR3 loop reads CASSSGVWETQYF. DNA of the CDR3: TGTGCCAGCAGTTCGGGGGTATGGGAGACCCAGTACTTC.

In its sample, this clone was seen a few times. DNA for the CDR3: TGTGCCAGCGGACAGGCCGGAGACTACAATGAGCAGTTCTTC. Translated, it gives CASGQAGDYNEQFF. This rearrangement joins TRBV25-1 to TRBJ2-1; 7 bases are shared with TRBD1. The CDR3 length is 14 residues. V lost 8 bases to trimming and J lost 3 bases; unmatched junction nucleotides: 7. Germline V gives CDR1 MGHDK, CDR2 SYGVNS.

The CDR3 reads CATGTSGISPYEQYF. In DNA form, the CDR3 reads TGTGCCACCGGGACTAGCGGGATTAGCCCCTACGAGCAGTACTTC. The chain combines TRBV15 with TRBJ2-7; TRBD2 matches 13 bases. Germline values: CDR1 LNHNV, CDR2 YYDKDF (reference sequence). This CDR3 has 15 residues. V shed 8 bases, J shed 2 bases, and the junction held 6 bases outside the gene matches.

The rearrangement links TRBV5-5 to TRBJ1-1, with unresolved D. With 4 bases removed from V and 0 bases from J, the gap between germline ends came to 10 bases. Looked up from germline, CDR1 is SGHKS and CDR2 is YYEKEE (reference sequence). This CDR3 comprises 14 residues. CDR3 residues: CASSRQYMNTEAFF. CDR3 nucleotides: TGTGCCAGCAGCCGACAATACATGAACACTGAAGCTTTCTTT.

CDR3 residues: CASSYAGANYGYTF. In nucleotides, the CDR3 is TGTGCCAGCAGCTATGCAGGGGCTAACTATGGCTACACCTTC. The V and J genes are TRBV7-2 and TRBJ1-2; TRBD1 might be the D (6 bases). This CDR3 has 14 amino acids. V was clipped by 4 bases and J by 0 bases, with 9 bases between them. Germline V CDR1 and CDR2: SGHTA, FQGNSA. Based on the CDR3 plus reference TRBV7-2 and TRBJ1-2, the full variable domain is GAGVSQSPSNKVTEKGKDVELRCDPISGHTALYWYRQSLGQGLEFLIYFQGNSAPDKSGLPSDRFSAERTGGSVSTLTIQRTQQEDSAVYLCASSYAGANYGYTFGSGTRLTVV.

The rearrangement joins TRBV5-1 to TRBJ2-2; 7 positions agree with TRBD1. Germline-derived CDR1 and CDR2 are SGHRS and YFSETQ. The CDR3 extends over 16 amino acids. J gave up 6 bases and V 6 bases, and 14 bases lay outside the gene matches. CDR3: CASIRGRGREAGELFF. The CDR3 DNA reads as TGCGCCAGCATAAGAGGAAGGGGGCGAGAGGCCGGGGAGCTGTTTTTT. Combining the CDR3 with reference TRBV5-1 and TRBJ2-2 gives the whole variable domain KAGVTQTPRYLIKTRGQQVTLSCSPISGHRSVSWYQQTPGQGLQFLFEYFSETQRNKGNFPGRFSGRQFSNSRSEMNVSTLELGDSALYLCASIRGRGREAGELFFGEGSRLTVL.

The count of this clone is one. The chain is built from TRBV29-1 and TRBJ2-7; TRBD1 might be the D (6 bases). The CDR3 loop spans 13 amino acids. Per the germline V gene, CDR1 is SQVTM and CDR2 is ANQGSEA. V was cut by 2 bases and J by 1 base, with 9 bases left in between. This CDR3 reads CSVERQVSYEQYF. The CDR3 bases are TGCAGCGTTGAACGACAGGTTTCCTACGAGCAGTACTTC.